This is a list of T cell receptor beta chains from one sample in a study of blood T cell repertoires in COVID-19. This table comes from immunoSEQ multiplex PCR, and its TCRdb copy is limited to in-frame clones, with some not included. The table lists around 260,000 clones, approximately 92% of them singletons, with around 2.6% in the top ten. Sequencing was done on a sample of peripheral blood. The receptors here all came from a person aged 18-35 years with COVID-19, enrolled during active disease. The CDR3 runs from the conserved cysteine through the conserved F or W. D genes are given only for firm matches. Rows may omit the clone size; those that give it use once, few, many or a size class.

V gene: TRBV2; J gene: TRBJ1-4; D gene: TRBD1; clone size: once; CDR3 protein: CASTLARGRAEKLFF; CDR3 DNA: TGTGCCAGCACCCTAGCCAGGGGGCGGGCTGAAAAACTGTTTTTT
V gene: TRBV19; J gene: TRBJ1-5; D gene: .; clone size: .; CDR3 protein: CATLQDQPQHF; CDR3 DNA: TGTGCCACATTACAGGATCAGCCCCAGCATTTT
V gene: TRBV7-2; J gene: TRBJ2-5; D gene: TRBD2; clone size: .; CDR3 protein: CASSLQGTGGRETQYF; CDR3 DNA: TGTGCCAGCAGCTTACAGGGGACGGGAGGGCGAGAGACCCAGTACTTC
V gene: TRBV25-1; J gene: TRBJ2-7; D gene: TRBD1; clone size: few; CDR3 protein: CASSETGTYEQYF; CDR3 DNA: TGTGCCAGCAGTGAGACAGGGACGTACGAGCAGTACTTC
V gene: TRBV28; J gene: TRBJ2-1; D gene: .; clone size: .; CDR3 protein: CASSSHHNNEQFF; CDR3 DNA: TGTGCCAGCAGTTCGCACCACAACAATGAGCAGTTCTTC
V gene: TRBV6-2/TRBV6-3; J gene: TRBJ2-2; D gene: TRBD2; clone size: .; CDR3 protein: CASSPLSSGRTGELFF; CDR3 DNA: TGTGCCAGCAGTCCCCTCAGTAGCGGGAGAACCGGGGAGCTGTTTTTT
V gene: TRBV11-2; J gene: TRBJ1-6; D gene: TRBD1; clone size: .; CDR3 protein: CASSMQGTGSPLHF; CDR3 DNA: TGTGCCAGCAGCATGCAGGGGACAGGCTCACCCCTCCACTTT
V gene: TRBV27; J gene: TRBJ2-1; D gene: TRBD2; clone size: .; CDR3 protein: CASSPRLSGIYNEQFF; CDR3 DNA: TGTGCCAGCAGTCCCCGCCTAAGCGGGATTTACAATGAGCAGTTCTTC
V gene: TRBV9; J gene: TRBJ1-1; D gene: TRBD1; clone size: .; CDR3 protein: CASSVVRQGENTEAFF; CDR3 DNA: TGTGCCAGCAGCGTGGTGAGACAGGGCGAAAACACTGAAGCTTTCTTT
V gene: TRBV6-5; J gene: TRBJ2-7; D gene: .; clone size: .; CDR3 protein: CASSTVYEQYF; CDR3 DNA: TGTGCCAGCTCCACGGTCTACGAGCAGTACTTC
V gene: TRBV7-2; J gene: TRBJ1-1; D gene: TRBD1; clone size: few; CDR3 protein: CASSIRTGNEAFF; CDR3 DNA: TGTGCCAGCAGCATAAGGACAGGGAATGAAGCTTTCTTT
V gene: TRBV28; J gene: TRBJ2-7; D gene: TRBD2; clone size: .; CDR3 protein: CASSPWTSGRPEQYF; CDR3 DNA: TGTGCCAGCAGTCCGTGGACTAGCGGGAGGCCCGAGCAGTACTTC
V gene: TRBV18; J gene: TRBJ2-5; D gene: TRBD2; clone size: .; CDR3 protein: CASSPSIGGRALYQETQYF; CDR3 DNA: TGTGCCAGCTCACCATCTATAGGCGGGAGAGCCCTTTACCAAGAGACCCAGTACTTC
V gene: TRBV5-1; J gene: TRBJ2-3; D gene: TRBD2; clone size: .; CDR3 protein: CASSLETSGSAGDTQYF; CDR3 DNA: TGCGCCAGCAGCTTGGAGACTAGCGGGAGTGCCGGAGATACGCAGTATTTT
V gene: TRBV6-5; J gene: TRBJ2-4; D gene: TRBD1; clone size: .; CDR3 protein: CASSRTGENIQYF; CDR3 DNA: TGTGCCAGCAGTCGGACAGGGGAAAACATTCAGTACTTC
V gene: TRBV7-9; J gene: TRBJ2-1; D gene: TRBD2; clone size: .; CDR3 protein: CASSLGLAVSWDLGDEQFF; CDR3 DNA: TGTGCCAGCAGCTTAGGACTAGCGGTATCCTGGGACTTAGGCGATGAGCAGTTCTTC
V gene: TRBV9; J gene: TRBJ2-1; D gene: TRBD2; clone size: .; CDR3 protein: CASSVETSEYNEQFF; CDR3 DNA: TGTGCCAGCAGCGTAGAAACTAGCGAGTACAATGAGCAGTTCTTC
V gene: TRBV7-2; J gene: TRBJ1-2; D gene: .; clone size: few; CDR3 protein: CASEFHSAGTGYTF; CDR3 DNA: TGTGCCAGCGAATTCCATTCAGCGGGAACAGGCTACACCTTC
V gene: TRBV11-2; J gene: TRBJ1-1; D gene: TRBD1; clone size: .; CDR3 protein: CASRKVSGTGVVWTEAFF; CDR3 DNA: TGTGCCAGCAGAAAGGTGTCCGGGACAGGGGTAGTATGGACTGAAGCTTTCTTT
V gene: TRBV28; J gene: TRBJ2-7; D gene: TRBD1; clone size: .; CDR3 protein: CASSSGTGIYEQYF; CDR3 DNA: TGTGCCAGCAGTTCCGGGACAGGGATATACGAGCAGTACTTC
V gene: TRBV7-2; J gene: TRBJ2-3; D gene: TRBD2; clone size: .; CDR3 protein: CASSLVTSGSWDTQYF; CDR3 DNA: TGTGCCAGCAGCTTGGTCACTAGCGGGAGTTGGGATACGCAGTATTTT
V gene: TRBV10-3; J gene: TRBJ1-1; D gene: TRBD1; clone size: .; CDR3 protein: CAISDPTGIRTEAFF; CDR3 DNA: TGTGCCATCAGTGACCCGACAGGGATCCGTACTGAAGCTTTCTTT
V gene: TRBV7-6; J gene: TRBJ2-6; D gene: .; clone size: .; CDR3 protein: CASSPISSRNPGANVLTF; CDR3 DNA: TGTGCCAGCAGCCCCATTAGCTCCCGGAATCCCGGGGCCAACGTCCTGACTTTC
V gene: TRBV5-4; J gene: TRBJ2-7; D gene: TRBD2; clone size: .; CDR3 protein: CAAGETYEQYF; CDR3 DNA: TGTGCGGCGGGGGAAACCTACGAGCAGTACTTC
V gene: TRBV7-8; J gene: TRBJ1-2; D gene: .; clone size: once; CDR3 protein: CASSSDLGVSYTF; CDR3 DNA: TGTGCCAGCAGCTCAGACCTAGGTGTGAGCTACACCTTC
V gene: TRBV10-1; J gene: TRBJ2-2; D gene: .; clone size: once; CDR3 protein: CASNPGGFTGELFF; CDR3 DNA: TGCGCCAGCAACCCTGGCGGGTTCACCGGGGAGCTGTTTTTT